The sequence of this TCR beta chain was determined in a study of breast tumors, draining lymph nodes, adjacent tissues. Breast cancer patients provided tissue from their axillary draining lymph nodes. General study points: Tumor repertoires ranked between lymph nodes and nontumor tissue in diversity, with V and J gene preferences.

MiXCR, run by TCRdb on the multiplex PCR reads, gives a single entry per CDR3 protein. The sample has some 110,000 distinct CDR3 sequences, around 30% seen once; the top ten hold approximately 5%. This clonotype has a count of ten or more. Its target is unknown. The CDR3 is 14 amino acids. Per the germline V gene, CDR1 is WSHSY and CDR2 is SAAADI. Trimming took 7 bases from V and 6 from J; bases not matched to a gene: 8. The rearrangement links TRBV10-2 to TRBJ2-1, with 8 bases matching TRBD1. This clonotype was obtained from a female donor with breast cancer. Some clones in this sample may be carry-over from other donors' samples. Sample: axillary lymph node tissue. CDR3 amino acids: CASTPGQARNEQFF. CDR3 in DNA: TGCGCCAGCACCCCGGGACAGGCCCGCAATGAGCAGTTCTTC.